This TCR beta chain was found in a study of T cell repertoires in Merkel cell carcinoma (dated by TCRdb to the late 2010s). For context, the study as a whole: The study excluded patients who had received intralesional immunotherapy or systemic immune checkpoint blockade before the biopsy. To be included, a subject needed both a diagnosis of MCPyV-positive Merkel cell carcinoma and tumor-infiltrating lymphocytes that had been successfully expanded in vitro. MCPyV-specific clonotypes were initially defined through tetramer sorting, cloning and paired TCR sequencing of expanded tumor-infiltrating lymphocytes. What the research found in general, with its limitations: No normal tissue biopsies were studied.

Via the germline V gene (reference sequence), CDR1 is LNHNV and CDR2 YYDKDF. V sheds 0 bases and J sheds 7 bases, leaving 13 bases between their ends. There are 15 amino acids in the CDR3, from cysteine to phenylalanine inclusive. Kept here is only the CDR3 DNA, which spans 45 bases and is read in frame from base 1. In the case of this clone: Its antigen is currently not known. No clone much larger than this one lies a single base away; base qualities are absent.

Study subjects had biopsy-confirmed Merkel cell carcinoma that was MCPyV-positive, and every subject had positive serum antibodies to T-antigen. Genomic DNA was extracted from about 6 adjacent 10-micron frozen tumor sections without any cell sorting or culture. Roughly 5 x 5 x 5 mm of tumor biopsy tissue was frozen in optimal cutting temperature compound. In the frozen biopsy, scout sections stained with hematoxylin and eosin confirmed plenty of Merkel cell carcinoma along with infiltrating cells. TRB CDR3 sequencing and data processing of tumor genomic DNA were performed with the immunoSEQ assay. TCRdb mirrors the immuneACCESS table, restricted to in-frame sequences. Some clones are absent from its copies; in checked studies, under half trace to an unresolved V gene, and the reason for the others is unknown. Here the sample has roughly 14,000 clones; approximately 80% occur a single time. 17% of the sample is in the top ten clones.

Sequencing used tumor tissue. The V gene is TRBV15 and the J gene is TRBJ1-5; a tentative D match to TRBD1 spans 5 bases. The source is an adult with Merkel cell carcinoma. The nucleotide sequence reads as follows: TGTGCCACCAGCAGAGAGATTTCGGGGGAACAGCCCCAGCATTTT. Its protein reads: CATSREISGEQPQHF.